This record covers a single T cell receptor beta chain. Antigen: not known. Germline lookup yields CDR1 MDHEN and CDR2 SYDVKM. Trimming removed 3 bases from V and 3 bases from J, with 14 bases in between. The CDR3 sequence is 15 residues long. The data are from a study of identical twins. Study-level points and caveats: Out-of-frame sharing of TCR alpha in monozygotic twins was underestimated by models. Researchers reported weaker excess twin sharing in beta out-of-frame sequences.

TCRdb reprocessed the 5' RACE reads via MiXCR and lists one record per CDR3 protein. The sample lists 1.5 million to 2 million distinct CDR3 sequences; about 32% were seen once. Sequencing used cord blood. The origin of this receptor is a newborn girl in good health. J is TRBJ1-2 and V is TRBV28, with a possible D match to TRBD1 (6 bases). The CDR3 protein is CASSFRGGRDYGYTF. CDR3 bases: TGTGCCAGCAGTTTCCGCGGGGGGCGCGACTATGGCTACACCTTC.